The 8 T cell receptor beta chains below come from one sample, sequenced in a study of blood T cell repertoires in COVID-19. Generated by immunoSEQ multiplex PCR, the TCRdb table keeps only in-frame clones and is missing some. This sample has more than 200,000 clones; around 82% occur once, and the top ten carry around 8.9%. Sequencing used peripheral blood. The receptors come from a middle-aged man with active or convalescent COVID-19.

The genes are TRBV27 and TRBJ2-7; 8 bases align to TRBD1. CDR1 and CDR2 (germline): MNHEY, SMNVEV (reference sequence). CDR3 length: 15 amino acids. Trimming took 5 bases from V and 2 from J; bases not matched to a gene: 8. CDR3 amino acids: CASSASGTGAYEQYF. Written as DNA, the CDR3 is TGTGCCAGCAGTGCGTCCGGGACAGGAGCCTACGAGCAGTACTTC.

The genes are TRBV28 and TRBJ1-6; D possibly corresponds to TRBD1 (5 bases). The CDR3 consists of 14 residues. V shed 3 bases and J shed 7 bases, with 10 bases lying between them. Germline V gene data show CDR1 as MDHEN and CDR2 as SYDVKM. The CDR3, as DNA: TGTGCCAGCAGTTTTGGGGGGGACAATTCACCCCTCCACTTT. It codes for CASSFGGDNSPLHF.

The V call is TRBV4-2, the J call TRBJ1-3; D perhaps matches TRBD1 (6 bases). Per the germline V gene, CDR1 is LGHNA and CDR2 is YNFKEQ. Trimming took off 0 bases at V and 4 bases at J, with 13 bases between the two ends. The CDR3 length is 16 residues. The CDR3 is CASSQDYWGRGNTIYF. CDR3 DNA sequence: TGTGCCAGCAGCCAAGATTATTGGGGGCGGGGAAACACCATATATTTT.

This clone was recorded once. The rearrangement links TRBV10-1 to TRBJ2-1; 8 positions match TRBD2. The trim removed 0 bases at V and 9 bases at J, leaving 7 bases unmatched. The CDR3 consists of 15 residues. The germline CDR1 and CDR2 sequences are WNHNN and SYGVQD (reference sequence). The CDR3 nucleotides are TGCGCCAGCAGTGAGTCGGCAGCGGGGGATCGTGAGCAGTTCTTC. Encoded protein: CASSESAAGDREQFF.

This chain connects TRBV6-6 to TRBJ1-2; 7 positions agree with TRBD1. With 6 bases clipped from V and 0 bases from J, the junction kept 10 bases outside the gene matches. Germline values: CDR1 MNHNY, CDR2 SVGAGI (reference sequence). This CDR3 comprises 16 residues. The CDR3 DNA sequence: TGTGCCAGCAGATCCGGGACAGTATCAGCTAACTATGGCTACACCTTC. The encoded protein is CASRSGTVSANYGYTF.

This clone was observed a single time. The rearrangement joins TRBV4-1 to TRBJ2-5; D might be TRBD1 (5 bases). The V gene's germline CDR1 is MGHRA and CDR2 YSYEKL. There are 15 residues in the CDR3. V lost 0 bases and J lost 2, with 10 bases in between. CDR3 nucleotides: TGCGCCAGCAGCCAAGAAGGGGCCACACAAGAGACCCAGTACTTC. It translates to CASSQEGATQETQYF.

Comments on this clone: A read error may account for a junction end that differs from germline. The chain employs TRBV7-7 and TRBJ2-5; D might be TRBD2 (6 bases). Germline V gene sequence: CDR1 SSHAT, CDR2 FNYEAQ (reference sequence). The CDR3 runs to 14 residues. In DNA, the CDR3 is TGTGCTAGCAGCCCCGGACTACCCCAAGAGACCCAGTACTTC. Protein sequence: CASSPGLPQETQYF.

There are a few counts of this clone. This chain links TRBV29-1 with TRBJ1-6; D gene ambiguous. CDR1 SQVTM and CDR2 ANQGSEA come from the germline V gene. This CDR3 comprises 13 residues. The V end lost 4 bases, the J end lost 1 base, and 5 bases lay between the germline ends. The CDR3 DNA sequence: TGCAGCGTTGGAGTATCCTATAATTCACCCCTCCACTTT. The encoded protein is CSVGVSYNSPLHF.